Reported below is one T cell receptor beta chain. The table lists this clone with many counts. Its specific antigen is unknown. No base quality values were provided; no much bigger clone lies one nucleotide off. These data belong to a study of blood T cell repertoires in COVID-19 (dated by TCRdb to between 2020 and 2021). Concerning the study at large: Samples from collaborators originated in the United States, Italy and Spain and spanned both the acute and convalescent phases of COVID-19. The prospective study material was composed of cDNA or gDNA derived from T cells, B-cell-depleted T cells, or PBMCs. The dataset comprised deeply sampled blood TCRbeta repertoires from subjects exposed to, actively infected with, or recovered from COVID-19. A freely available public database, intended as a resource for researchers studying the immune response to SARS-CoV-2, is where the repertoires were released. The samples were drawn from two sources: the first 160 participants of the ongoing ImmuneRACE study, and approximately 1,300 subjects contributed by 6 global collaborators. Sample metadata almost always included a de-identified subject ID, COVID-19 status, age in years and sex. Where available, HLA class I and class II types were taken from metadata supplied by the sample provider and were not determined by assay-based typing. Study-wide findings and limitations: Clinical and demographic metadata were provided uncurated, with the amount varying by source and participant.

The immunoSEQ Assay, a bias-controlled multiplex PCR, was used to amplify TCRbeta CDR3 regions from genomic DNA. The authors' analysis ran thus. The number of nucleated cells in each sample was estimated by amplification of reference gene primers within the assay. Sequence reads were collapsed and filtered to measure the absolute abundance of every unique TCRbeta CDR3 rearrangement. For each sample, productive Simpson clonality was calculated as the square root of Simpson's diversity index across productive rearrangements. The immuneACCESS repertoire file appears here via TCRdb, limited to in-frame rearrangements. These files lack a portion of the clones; in checked studies, under half of the deficit traces to unresolved V genes, and the cause of the others is not known. The V and J calls and the clone size are those of that table, but D and trimming were determined from the DNA. This sample lists about 220,000 clones; over 75% were detected once. The leading ten clones occupy 3.5% of the sample.

In the prospective study, participants were roughly 18 to 89 years old, resided in 25 or so geographic areas of the United States, and were enrolled through a virtual design. In the prospective study, participants were assigned to cohorts based on the clinical history participants reported in a screening survey and a study questionnaire. Mobile phlebotomists in the prospective study collected whole blood, serum and a nasopharyngeal or oropharyngeal swab from every participant. Prospective study participants could optionally give additional blood draws and questionnaires over a roughly 2-month period. Blood samples from the prospective study were shipped frozen or at room temperature prior to DNA extraction. V is pared back by 0 bases and J by 4 bases, with 7 bases lying between the germline termini. In the germline V gene, CDR1 corresponds to SGHRS and CDR2 to YFSETQ. The CDR3 measures 14 amino acids from cysteine to phenylalanine. Of all the DNA, just the CDR3 is kept, 42 bases in frame from base 1.

The origin of this receptor is a young woman in a cohort exposed to, infected with or recovered from COVID-19 (not recorded which). The rearrangement combines TRBV5-1 with TRBJ2-2, with an unclear D gene assignment. Sequences were obtained from PBMCs or T cells enriched from blood (not recorded which). The base sequence is TGCGCCAGCAGCTTGGAGCCAAGCACCGGGGAGCTGTTTTTT. Its coded protein is CASSLEPSTGELFF.